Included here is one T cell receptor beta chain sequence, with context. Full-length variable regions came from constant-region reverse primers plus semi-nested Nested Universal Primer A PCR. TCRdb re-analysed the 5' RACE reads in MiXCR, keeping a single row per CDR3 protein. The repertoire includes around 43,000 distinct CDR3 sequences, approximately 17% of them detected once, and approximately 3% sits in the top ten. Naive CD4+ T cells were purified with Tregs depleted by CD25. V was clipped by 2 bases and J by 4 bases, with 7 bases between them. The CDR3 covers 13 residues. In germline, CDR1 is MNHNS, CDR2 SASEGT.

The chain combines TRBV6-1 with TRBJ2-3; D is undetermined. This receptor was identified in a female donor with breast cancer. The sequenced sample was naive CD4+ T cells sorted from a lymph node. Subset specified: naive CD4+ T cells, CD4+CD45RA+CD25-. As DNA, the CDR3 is TGTGCCAGCAGTGAATCTGTAGCAGATACGCAGTATTTT. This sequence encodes CASSESVADTQYF.